The clone carrying this T cell receptor beta chain showed up just a few times. This entry belongs to a study of CD8+ T cells in alopecia areata. RNA extraction and reverse transcription yielded cDNA as sequencing template. The repertoire was sequenced with immunoSEQ multiplex PCR; TCRdb's copy has only in-frame clones and lacks some. The sample lists fewer than 200,000 clones; 60% to 75% were seen once. Described treatment: oral pan-JAK inhibitor, 5-10 mg twice daily. Losses at the gene ends were 4 bases for V and 3 bases for J; bases not matched to a gene: 9. There are 15 residues in the CDR3. Germline V CDR1 and CDR2: SGHKS, YYEKEE (reference sequence).

The chain has TRBV5-5 and TRBJ1-2; 7 bases map to TRBD1. The material was CD4+ T cells sorted from blood, obtained at week 24, from a patient treated with tofacitinib. The sequence derives from a human donor with alopecia areata. The CDR3: CASSGAGGAYYGYTF. CDR3 DNA: TGTGCCAGCAGCGGGGCAGGGGGAGCCTACTATGGCTACACCTTC.